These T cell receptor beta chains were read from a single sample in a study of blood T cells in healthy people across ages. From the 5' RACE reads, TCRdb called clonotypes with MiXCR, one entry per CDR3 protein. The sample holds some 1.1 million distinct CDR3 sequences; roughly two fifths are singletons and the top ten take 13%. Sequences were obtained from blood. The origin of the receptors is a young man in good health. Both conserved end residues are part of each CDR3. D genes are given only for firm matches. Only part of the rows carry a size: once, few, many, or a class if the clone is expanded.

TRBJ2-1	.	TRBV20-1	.	TGCAGTGCTAGCGGGAGAGAGCCTAAAAATGAGCAGTTCTTC	CSASGREPKNEQFF
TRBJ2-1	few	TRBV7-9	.	TGTGCCAGCAGCACACCGTTAGGGCCGGGGGTCCGAGATGAGCAGTTCTTC	CASSTPLGPGVRDEQFF
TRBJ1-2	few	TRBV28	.	TGTGCCAGCAGGTTTACGGGCAACCTCCATGGCTACACCTTC	CASRFTGNLHGYTF
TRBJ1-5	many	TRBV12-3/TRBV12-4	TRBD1	TGTGCCAGCAGTAGGACAGGCAGCAATCAGCCCCAGCATTTT	CASSRTGSNQPQHF
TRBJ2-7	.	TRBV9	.	TGTGCCAGCAGCAACGGACCTACCTACGAGCAGTACTTC	CASSNGPTYEQYF
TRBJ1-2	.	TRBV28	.	TGTGCCAGCAGTGGGGGGAGCTACACCTTC	CASSGGSYTF
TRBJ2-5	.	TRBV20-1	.	TGCAGTGCTAGAGTGAGGGAGGGGGGATATCAAGAGACCCAGTACTTC	CSARVREGGYQETQYF
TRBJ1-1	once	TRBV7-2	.	TGTGCCAGCAGCTTACTGTTCAGGGCTGAAGCTTTCTTT	CASSLLFRAEAFF
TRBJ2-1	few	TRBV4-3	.	TGCGCCAGCAGCCAAGGAGCGGGTCGCCCCAATGAGCAGTTCTTC	CASSQGAGRPNEQFF
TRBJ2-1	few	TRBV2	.	TGTGCCAGCAGTGAAGTCGGATTTCAGGTAGGAGAGCAGTTCTTC	CASSEVGFQVGEQFF
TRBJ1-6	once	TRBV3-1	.	TGTGCCAGCAGCCAGGCCGACAGCCATAATTCACCCCTCCACTTT	CASSQADSHNSPLHF
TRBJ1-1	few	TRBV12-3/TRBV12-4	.	TGTGCCAGCAGTCCGGGACTCCTGAACACTGAAGCTTTCTTT	CASSPGLLNTEAFF
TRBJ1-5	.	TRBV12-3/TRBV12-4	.	TGTGCCAGCAGCCCCGGGGCCTATAGCAATCAGCCCCAGCATTTT	CASSPGAYSNQPQHF
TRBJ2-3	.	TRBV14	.	TGTGCCAGCAGCCAGTCGGGAAGGGATACGCAGTATTTT	CASSQSGRDTQYF
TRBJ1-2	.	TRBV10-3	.	TGTGCCAGCACGGCCGGGGATGCATACGGCTACACCTTC	CASTAGDAYGYTF
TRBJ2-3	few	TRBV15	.	TGTGCCACCAGCAGCCCCCAGCGAAATGTAGATACGCAGTATTTT	CATSSPQRNVDTQYF
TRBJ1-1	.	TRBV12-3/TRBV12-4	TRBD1	TGTGCCAGCAGTAGTCGGACAGGGGCTGAAGCTTTCTTT	CASSSRTGAEAFF
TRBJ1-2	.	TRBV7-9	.	TGTGCCAGCAGCTTACCGTTGCCCCTGGGGGGCTACACCTTC	CASSLPLPLGGYTF
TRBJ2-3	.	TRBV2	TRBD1	TGTGCCAGCAGCCAAGACAGGGGTAACTCAGATATGCAGTATTTT	CASSQDRGNSDMQYF
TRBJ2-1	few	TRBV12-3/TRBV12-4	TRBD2	TGTGCCAGCAGGGGTACTAGCGGGAGAAATGAGCAGTTCTTC	CASRGTSGRNEQFF
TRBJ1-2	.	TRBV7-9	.	TGTGCCAGCAGCCCGCAGATGGACAGTGGCTACACCTTC	CASSPQMDSGYTF
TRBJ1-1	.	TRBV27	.	TGTGCCAGCAGTTTAGACAGCCGGAGAACTGAAGCTTTCTTT	CASSLDSRRTEAFF
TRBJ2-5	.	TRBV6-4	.	TGTGCCAGCGCCGACGGCACTGAACCCCTCAATGAGCAGTACTTC	CASADGTEPLNEQYF
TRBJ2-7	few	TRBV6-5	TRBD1	TGTGCCAGCAGCGGGACAGGGGGCGAGCAGTACTTC	CASSGTGGEQYF
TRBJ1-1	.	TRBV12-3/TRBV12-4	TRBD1	TGTGCCAGCAGTTGTACAGGGGCTACTGAAGCTTTCTTT	CASSCTGATEAFF
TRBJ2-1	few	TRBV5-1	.	TGCGCCAGCAGCTCTACTCTTTATGAGCAGTTCTTC	CASSSTLYEQFF
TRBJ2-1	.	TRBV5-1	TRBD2	TGCGCCAGCAGCTCTCAAGCGGGAGCCTACAATGAGCAGTTCTTC	CASSSQAGAYNEQFF
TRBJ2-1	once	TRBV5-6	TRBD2	TGTGCCAGCAGCTTTCGAGCGGGGCCGAGCTCCTACAATGAGCAGTTCTTC	CASSFRAGPSSYNEQFF
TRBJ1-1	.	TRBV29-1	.	TGCAGCGTTGGACATCAGGAAATAAACACTGAAGCTTTCTTT	CSVGHQEINTEAFF
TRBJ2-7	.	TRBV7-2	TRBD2	TGTGCCAGCAGTCAAACTAGCGGGGGGCACTACGAGCAGTACTTC	CASSQTSGGHYEQYF
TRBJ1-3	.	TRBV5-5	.	TGTGCCAGCAGCTTGATGGGCAGTGGAAACACCATATATTTT	CASSLMGSGNTIYF
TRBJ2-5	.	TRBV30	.	TGTGCCTGGAGTGTTTCCGGTGGGGAGACCCAGTACTTC	CAWSVSGGETQYF
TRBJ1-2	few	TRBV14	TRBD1	TGTGCCAGCAGCCAAGATCTAGGGACAGGGGCGTTTGGCTACACCTTC	CASSQDLGTGAFGYTF
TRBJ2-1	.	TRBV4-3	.	TGCGCCAGCAGCCAAGACTCAGGGCGGTCAAATGAGCAGTTCTTC	CASSQDSGRSNEQFF
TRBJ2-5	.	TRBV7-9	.	TGTGCCAGCAGCTTGCGGCTAGCTGAGACCCAGTACTTC	CASSLRLAETQYF
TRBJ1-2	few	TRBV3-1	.	TGTGCCAGCAGCCAAGATTACAGGAACTATGGCTACACCTTC	CASSQDYRNYGYTF
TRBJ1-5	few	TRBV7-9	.	TGTGCCAGCAGCTATGGGGGGGGTCTAAGCAATCAGCCCCAGCATTTT	CASSYGGGLSNQPQHF
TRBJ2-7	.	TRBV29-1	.	TGCAGCGTTGACTCAGGGACAAGAACTAGTGAGCAGTACTTC	CSVDSGTRTSEQYF
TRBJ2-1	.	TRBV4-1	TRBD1	TGCGCCAGCAGCCAATACCGGGACAGCAATGAGCAGTCCTTC	CASSQYRDSNEQSF
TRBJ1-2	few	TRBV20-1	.	TGCAGTGCTAGAGATTTGGGAAGGGGTCGATATGGCTACACCTTC	CSARDLGRGRYGYTF
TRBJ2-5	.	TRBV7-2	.	TGTGCCAGCAGCGCGATCCTCGACAATGAGCAGTACTTC	CASSAILDNEQYF
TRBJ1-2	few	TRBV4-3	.	TGCGCCAGCAGCCAAGAGATCAGGTTGCCCTTCTATGGCTACACCTTC	CASSQEIRLPFYGYTF
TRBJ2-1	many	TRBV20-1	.	TGCAGTGCTAGAGATAGTTTCCAGCGACAGACCCTTGGCAATGAGCAGTTCTTC	CSARDSFQRQTLGNEQFF
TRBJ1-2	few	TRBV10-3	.	TGTGCCATCAGTGAGCCGGGGGAACGGGGCTACACCTTC	CAISEPGERGYTF
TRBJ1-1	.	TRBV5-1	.	TGCGCCAGCAGCCCGCGACTAGGTTTAACGGCCACTGAAGCTTTCTTT	CASSPRLGLTATEAFF
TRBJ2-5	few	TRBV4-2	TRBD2	TGTGCCAGCAGCCAAGATCTACTAGCGGGGGAAGAGACCCAGTACTTC	CASSQDLLAGEETQYF
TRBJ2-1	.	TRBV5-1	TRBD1	TGCGCCAGCAGCTTGAGGCAGGGGGCGATCAATGAGCAGTTCTTC	CASSLRQGAINEQFF
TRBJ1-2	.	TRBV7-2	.	TGTGCCAGCGCGATACACCCGGGGGGCTACACCTTC	CASAIHPGGYTF
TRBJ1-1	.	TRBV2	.	TGTGCCAGCACCGAGGGGGGTATGAACACTGAAGCTTTCTTT	CASTEGGMNTEAFF
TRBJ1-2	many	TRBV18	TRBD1	TGTGCCAGCTCACCGACAGGGCCTAACTATGGCTACACCTTC	CASSPTGPNYGYTF